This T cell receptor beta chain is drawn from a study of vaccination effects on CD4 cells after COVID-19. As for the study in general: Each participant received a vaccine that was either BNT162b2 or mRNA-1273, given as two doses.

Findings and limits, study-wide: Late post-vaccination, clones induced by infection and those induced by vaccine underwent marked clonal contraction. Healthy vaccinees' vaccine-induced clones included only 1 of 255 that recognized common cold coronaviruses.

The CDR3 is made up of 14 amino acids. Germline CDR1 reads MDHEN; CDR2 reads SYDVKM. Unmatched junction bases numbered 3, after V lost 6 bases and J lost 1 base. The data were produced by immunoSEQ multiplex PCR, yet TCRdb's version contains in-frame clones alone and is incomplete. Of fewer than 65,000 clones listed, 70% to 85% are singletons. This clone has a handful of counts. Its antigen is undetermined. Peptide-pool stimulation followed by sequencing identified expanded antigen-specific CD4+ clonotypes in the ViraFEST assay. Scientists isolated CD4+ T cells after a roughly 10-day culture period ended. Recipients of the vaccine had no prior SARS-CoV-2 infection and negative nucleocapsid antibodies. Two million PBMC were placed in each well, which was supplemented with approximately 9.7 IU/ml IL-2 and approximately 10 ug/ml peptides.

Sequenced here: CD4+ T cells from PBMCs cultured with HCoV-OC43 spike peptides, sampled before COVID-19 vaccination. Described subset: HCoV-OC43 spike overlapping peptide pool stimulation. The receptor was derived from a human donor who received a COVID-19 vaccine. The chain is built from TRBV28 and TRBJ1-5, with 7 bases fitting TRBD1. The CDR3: CASRPGGSNQPQHF. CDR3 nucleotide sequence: TGTGCCAGCAGACCAGGGGGAAGCAATCAGCCCCAGCATTTT.